Below, 26 T cell receptor beta chains from the same sample are listed, as sequenced in a study of T cells in localized non-small cell lung cancer. Profiled with immunoSEQ multiplex PCR; TCRdb holds only in-frame clones, not every one. The top ten hold 6.5% to 9% of the sample, which has around 41,000 clones, 85% to 90% seen once. The material sequenced was peripheral blood, taken before any cancer treatment. Receptors were obtained from a woman aged 18 to 55 with stage III lung adenocarcinoma.

The chain couples TRBV2 to TRBJ1-6; no clear D. The V gene's germline CDR1 is SNHLY and CDR2 FYNNEI. V gave up 4 bases and J gave up 4 bases, with 8 bases separating them. The CDR3 is 14 residues long. CDR3 sequence reads: CASSVPEYNSPLHF. CDR3 sequence (DNA): TGTGCCAGCAGTGTACCAGAGTATAATTCACCCCTCCACTTT.

The rearrangement links TRBV10-3 to TRBJ2-2; 10 bases fit TRBD2. V shed 2 bases, J shed 6 bases, and the junction held 9 bases outside the gene matches. The length of the CDR3 is 17 residues. The V gene's germline CDR1 is ENHRY and CDR2 SYGVKD. This CDR3 reads CAISEGTSGGAPGELFF. In nucleotides, the CDR3 is TGTGCCATCAGTGAGGGCACCAGCGGGGGGGCCCCCGGGGAGCTGTTTTTT.

The gene calls are TRBV19 and TRBJ1-1, with D possibly TRBD1 on 5 matching bases. With 3 bases removed from V and 4 bases from J, the gap between germline ends came to 9 bases. The CDR3 length is 13 residues. Germline V gives CDR1 LNHDA, CDR2 SQIVND (reference sequence). The CDR3 nucleotides read TGTGCCAGTAGTATGTTTCAGGGCACTGAAGCTTTCTTT. As protein: CASSMFQGTEAFF.

The chain has TRBV10-1 and TRBJ2-1; TRBD1 aligns across 9 bases. The CDR3 contains 14 residues. V trimming: 3 bases; J trimming: 5 bases; junction bases outside the gene matches: 2. Germline V CDR1 and CDR2: WNHNN, SYGVQD (reference sequence). CDR3: CASSDRQGDNEQFF. CDR3 DNA sequence: TGCGCCAGCAGTGACAGACAGGGGGACAATGAGCAGTTCTTC.

This clone came up once. The rearrangement joins TRBV7-2 to TRBJ2-7, with 9 bases that match TRBD2. This CDR3 is 15 amino acids long. V dropped 5 bases and J dropped 3; count of bases not matched to a gene: 8. Germline loops: CDR1 SGHTA, CDR2 FQGNSA. CDR3 residues: CASSPGAGGIYEQYF. The CDR3 bases are TGTGCCAGCAGCCCCGGAGCGGGGGGTATCTACGAGCAGTACTTC. Filled out from reference TRBV7-2 and TRBJ2-7, the complete variable domain reads GAGVSQSPSNKVTEKGKDVELRCDPISGHTALYWYRQSLGQGLEFLIYFQGNSAPDKSGLPSDRFSAERTGGSVSTLTIQRTQQEDSAVYLCASSPGAGGIYEQYFGPGTRLTVT.

The CDR3 is CASSYRGNQPQHF. The CDR3 region has the DNA TGTGCCAGCAGTTACCGAGGCAATCAGCCCCAGCATTTT. J is TRBJ1-5 and V is TRBV6-5; D is undetermined. The germline gives CDR1 MNHEY, CDR2 SVGAGI. This CDR3 region has 13 residues. The V and J ends lost 2 bases and 2 bases respectively, with 4 bases between them.

This sequence joins TRBV6-5 and TRBJ1-2; the D gene is possibly TRBD1 (5 bases). The CDR3 is 12 amino acids. The ends were cut back, 7 bases at V and 3 bases at J, with 9 bases in the middle. Germline-derived CDR1 and CDR2 are MNHEY and SVGAGI. CDR3 protein: CASKDSYYGYTF. The DNA of the CDR3 is TGTGCCAGCAAAGACAGCTACTATGGCTACACCTTC.

The rearrangement links TRBV6-6 to TRBJ1-1, with D maybe TRBD1 (5 bases). Trimming shortened V by 5 bases and J by 3 bases, and 16 bases separated the two germline ends. Per germline, CDR1 MNHNY and CDR2 SVGAGI (reference sequence). CDR3 length: 15 amino acids. The CDR3: CASSRSRDLHTEAFF. The CDR3 coding sequence is TGTGCCAGCAGTAGAAGCAGGGACCTCCACACTGAAGCTTTCTTT.

This rearrangement joins TRBV5-1 to TRBJ2-6; D not resolved. The CDR3 has 16 amino acids. The germline V and J ends were trimmed by 0 bases and 0 bases, with 7 bases remaining between them. The V gene's germline CDR1 is SGHRS and CDR2 YFSETQ. The CDR3 region is CASSLVGGSGANVLTF. Here the CDR3 DNA reads TGCGCCAGCAGCTTGGTTGGCGGCTCTGGGGCCAACGTCCTGACTTTC.

The chain has TRBV6-1 and TRBJ2-1; 11 bases map to TRBD2. Germline CDR1 reads MNHNS; CDR2 reads SASEGT. This CDR3 is built from 18 residues. Trimming cost V 0 bases and J 6 bases; bases outside gene matches: 10. CDR3 amino acids: CASSEAPGSLAGGNEQFF. For the CDR3, the DNA is TGTGCCAGCAGTGAAGCTCCAGGAAGTCTAGCGGGGGGCAATGAGCAGTTCTTC.

About this clone itself: Other nucleotide sequences in the sample specify the same CDR3. V is TRBV18 and J is TRBJ2-5; TRBD2 matches 12 bases. The CDR3 loop spans 15 amino acids. The germline gives CDR1 KGHSH, CDR2 LQKENI. After removal of 3 bases from V and 2 bases from J, the junction contained 1 base not matched to a gene. As DNA, the CDR3 is TGTGCCAGCTCACCTCTAGCGGGGGGGCAAGAGACCCAGTACTTC. As protein: CASSPLAGGQETQYF.

The gene calls are TRBV7-8 and TRBJ2-7; D is perhaps TRBD2 (5 bases). The CDR3 runs to 14 residues. Germline lookup yields CDR1 SGHVS and CDR2 FQNEAQ. V gave up 3 bases and J gave up 2 bases, with 11 bases separating them. This CDR3 is CASSFGNSAYEQYF. The CDR3 nucleotides are TGTGCCAGCAGCTTCGGGAACTCAGCCTACGAGCAGTACTTC.

This clone was seen once. The V and J genes are TRBV5-1 and TRBJ2-2; D may be TRBD1 (6 bases). CDR3 length: 15 residues. The V and J ends lost 2 bases and 3 bases respectively, with 11 bases between them. Germline CDR1 reads SGHRS; CDR2 reads YFSETQ. For the CDR3, the DNA is TGCGCCAGCAGCTTTTGGGGGCAGGACACCGGGGAGCTGTTTTTT. Its translation is CASSFWGQDTGELFF.

This clone was counted a few times. The chain is built from TRBV9 and TRBJ2-1; tentatively, D is TRBD2 (7 bases). V lost 0 bases and J lost 7, with 14 bases in between. Germline CDR1 is SGDLS and CDR2 is YYNGEE. The CDR3 totals 15 residues. For the CDR3, the DNA is TGTGCCAGCAGCGTAGAGGGGGGGCGTCTAAATGAGCAGTTCTTC. Amino acid sequence: CASSVEGGRLNEQFF.

V and J are TRBV18 and TRBJ1-5; a weak D match, TRBD1 (5 bases). Germline V gene data show CDR1 as KGHSH and CDR2 as LQKENI. Trimming shortened V by 2 bases and J by 4 bases, and 9 bases separated the two germline ends. This CDR3 region has 14 residues. The CDR3 nucleotides read TGTGCCAGCTCACCAGGGGGAAGGAATCAGCCCCAGCATTTT. Amino acid sequence: CASSPGGRNQPQHF.

V gene TRBV5-1 combines with J gene TRBJ2-3; 10 nucleotides align to TRBD1. Germline trimming cut 4 bases from V and 4 bases from J; bases unmatched to any gene: 6. The germline V gene encodes CDR1 SGHRS and CDR2 YFSETQ. CDR3 length equals 15 residues. CDR3 residues: CASSPGTGVPDTQYF. DNA of the CDR3: TGCGCCAGCAGCCCCGGGACAGGGGTCCCAGATACGCAGTATTTT. The whole variable domain, remainder taken from reference TRBV5-1 and TRBJ2-3, is KAGVTQTPRYLIKTRGQQVTLSCSPISGHRSVSWYQQTPGQGLQFLFEYFSETQRNKGNFPGRFSGRQFSNSRSEMNVSTLELGDSALYLCASSPGTGVPDTQYFGPGTRLTVL.

This clone showed up just a few times. The chain is built from TRBV5-6 and TRBJ1-6; D is unresolved. Deletions cut 2 bases from V and 9 bases from J, with 12 bases between. Germline assignment: CDR1 SGHDT and CDR2 YYEEEE. CDR3 length: 14 residues. The CDR3 DNA reads as TGTGCCAGCAGCTTTCAGGAAAGGTTTTCACCCCTCCACTTT. Translation gives CASSFQERFSPLHF.

The rearrangement links TRBV29-1 to TRBJ1-3; the D is unclear. Trimming cost V 8 bases and J 0 bases, with 14 bases left between them. Germline values: CDR1 SQVTM, CDR2 ANQGSEA. This CDR3 has 14 residues. CDR3 residues: CSFSRASSGNTIYF. In nucleotides, the CDR3 is TGCAGCTTTTCTCGGGCCAGCTCTGGAAACACCATATATTTT.

The sample holds a few counts of this clone. This chain joins TRBV5-1 and TRBJ1-5; tentatively, D is TRBD1 (6 bases). Germline lookup yields CDR1 SGHRS and CDR2 YFSETQ. There are 13 residues in the CDR3. The germline V and J ends were trimmed by 0 bases and 7 bases, with 8 bases remaining between them. The CDR3 region has the DNA TGCGCCAGCAGCTTGGGACAGGACCAGCCCCAGCATTTT. It is translated as CASSLGQDQPQHF. Full variable domain (missing parts from reference TRBV5-1 and TRBJ1-5): KAGVTQTPRYLIKTRGQQVTLSCSPISGHRSVSWYQQTPGQGLQFLFEYFSETQRNKGNFPGRFSGRQFSNSRSEMNVSTLELGDSALYLCASSLGQDQPQHFGDGTRLSIL.

J is TRBJ1-2 and V is TRBV9, with a weak D call TRBD1 (6 bases). Germline V lookup: CDR1 SGDLS, CDR2 YYNGEE. The V and J ends lost 0 bases and 8 bases respectively, with 11 bases between them. The CDR3 covers 13 residues. The DNA of the CDR3 is TGTGCCAGCAGCGTAGCAGACAGGACGGGCTACACCTTC. Its protein product is CASSVADRTGYTF.

The chain recombines TRBV6-5 with TRBJ1-2, with a possible D match to TRBD1 (6 bases). The germline V and J ends were trimmed by 4 bases and 4 bases, with 16 bases remaining between them. In germline, CDR1 is MNHEY, CDR2 SVGAGI. This CDR3 has 15 amino acids. The CDR3 coding sequence is TGTGCCAGCAGTTCCACAGGGTCAGCGCCCTATGGCTACACCTTC. Amino acids: CASSSTGSAPYGYTF.

This clone was recorded once. The DNA for the CDR3 is TGTGCCAGCAGCCGCCACCGGAGCGGGGCTAGCGGGGGCACAGATACGCAGTATTTT. Its translation: CASSRHRSGASGGTDTQYF. The chain recombines TRBV21-1 with TRBJ2-3; the table assigns TRBD2, which was not confirmed against the DNA. TRBV21-1 is a pseudogene locus. The CDR3 contains 19 residues.

This clone was seen more than once but under ten times. This chain joins TRBV7-9 and TRBJ2-7, with D unclear. The V gene lost 5 bases and the J gene lost 6 bases, with 14 bases spanning the gap. This CDR3 contains 13 residues. CDR1 SEHNR and CDR2 FQNEAQ come from the germline V gene (reference sequence). The CDR3 is CASSPSTPPEQYF. The CDR3 nucleotides are TGTGCCAGCAGCCCCTCAACTCCACCCGAGCAGTACTTC.

The V call is TRBV25-1, the J call TRBJ1-1; D gene unclear. The CDR3 extends over 16 amino acids. Trimming cost V 7 bases and J 1 base, with 19 bases left between them. Germline assignment: CDR1 MGHDK and CDR2 SYGVNS. CDR3 region: CASTSEGVGWNTEAFF. The CDR3 DNA follows: TGTGCCAGCACCTCCGAGGGAGTGGGGTGGAACACTGAAGCTTTCTTT.

The chain has TRBV5-1 and TRBJ2-7; TRBD1 matches at 7 bases. Germline trimming cut 4 bases from V and 3 bases from J; bases unmatched to any gene: 4. Germline V gene sequence: CDR1 SGHRS, CDR2 YFSETQ. The CDR3 length is 13 residues. CDR3 sequence reads: CASSRDRDYEQYF. CDR3 nucleotides: TGCGCCAGCAGCCGGGACAGAGACTACGAGCAGTACTTC. The whole variable domain, filled in from reference TRBV5-1 and TRBJ2-7, reads KAGVTQTPRYLIKTRGQQVTLSCSPISGHRSVSWYQQTPGQGLQFLFEYFSETQRNKGNFPGRFSGRQFSNSRSEMNVSTLELGDSALYLCASSRDRDYEQYFGPGTRLTVT.

The J gene is TRBJ1-2, the V gene TRBV4-1, with a tentative D call TRBD1 (6 bases). The CDR3 totals 16 residues. CDR1 and CDR2 (germline): MGHRA, YSYEKL. Trimming took off 0 bases at V and 5 bases at J, with 16 bases between the two ends. The CDR3 spells CASSQDWRQEVYGYTF. The CDR3 DNA reads TGCGCCAGCAGCCAAGATTGGAGACAGGAAGTATATGGCTACACCTTC.